This TCR beta chain was captured by sequencing in a study of identical twins. TCRdb itself ran the 5' RACE reads through MiXCR, one entry per CDR3 protein. The sample gives over 600,000 distinct CDR3 sequences, around 21% of which show up once; around 4.5% is in the top ten. The CDR3 has 12 residues. V shed 4 bases and J shed 4 bases, with 7 bases lying between them. Points from the study as a whole: High-abundance cord blood beta clonotypes had fewer insertions; memory repertoires showed none. Among out-of-frame alpha sequences shared by twins, low generation probability occurred in excess.

This clonotype was recorded at least ten times. The antigen is undetermined. These data also formed part of another study, on T cells expressing NK-cell markers. This second study says: One of the eight sequenced donors was seronegative, whereas the other seven were HCMV-seropositive.

The clonotype originates from a woman aged 18-29 years in good health. The chain has TRBV12-3 or TRBV12-4 and TRBJ2-5; no clear D gene. Sequencing was done on a sample of PBMCs. CDR3 coding DNA: TGTGCCAGCAGTTCCTGGGGAGAGACCCAGTACTTC. It codes for CASSSWGETQYF.